This is a list of T cell receptor beta chains from one sample in a study of response to subunit inactivated influenza vaccine. In TCRdb, the RT-PCR reads were re-called with MiXCR into one record per CDR3 protein. This table holds 550,000 to 800,000 distinct CDR3 sequences, 15% to 18% found once. Sequencing was performed on PBMCs from blood, taken approximately 12 days after vaccination. All receptors come from a man aged 50-60 years who received an inactivated influenza vaccine. Both conserved end residues are part of each CDR3. A D gene is named only where the DNA matches it firmly. The listing skips clone size in some rows; elsewhere it reads once, few, many or a size class.

cdr3_aa: CATSTTDRAKNIQYF; cdr3_nt: TGTGCCACCAGCACAACCGACAGAGCCAAAAACATTCAGTACTTC; d_call: -; v_call: TRBV15; j_call: TRBJ2-4; clone_size: -
cdr3_aa: CSAPRSGGAYNEQFF; cdr3_nt: TGCAGTGCCCCGAGGTCGGGGGGGGCCTACAATGAGCAGTTCTTC; d_call: TRBD2; v_call: TRBV20-1; j_call: TRBJ2-1; clone_size: -
cdr3_aa: CRANRGQKNEQYF; cdr3_nt: TGCAGAGCAAACAGGGGGCAAAAAAACGAGCAGTACTTC; d_call: TRBD1; v_call: TRBV20-1; j_call: TRBJ2-7; clone_size: -
cdr3_aa: CASSPPRRERSYNEQFF; cdr3_nt: TGTGCCAGCAGCCCCCCCCGGCGGGAGCGATCCTACAATGAGCAGTTCTTC; d_call: TRBD2; v_call: TRBV7-9; j_call: TRBJ2-1; clone_size: -
cdr3_aa: CASSLISGSETQYF; cdr3_nt: TGTGCCAGCAGCTTGATTAGCGGGAGTGAGACCCAGTACTTC; d_call: TRBD2; v_call: TRBV5-5; j_call: TRBJ2-5; clone_size: -
cdr3_aa: CSVEVGRGRRGTDTQYF; cdr3_nt: TGCAGCGTTGAAGTTGGAAGGGGGCGCAGGGGCACAGATACGCAGTATTTT; d_call: TRBD1; v_call: TRBV29-1; j_call: TRBJ2-3; clone_size: few
cdr3_aa: CASSREGGSTDTQYF; cdr3_nt: TGTGCCAGCAGCCGGGAGGGGGGTAGCACAGATACGCAGTATTTT; d_call: -; v_call: TRBV4-2; j_call: TRBJ2-3; clone_size: few
cdr3_aa: CASSQGLANTEAFF; cdr3_nt: TGTGCCAGCAGCCAAGGTTTGGCGAACACTGAAGCTTTCTTT; d_call: -; v_call: TRBV3-1; j_call: TRBJ1-1; clone_size: -
cdr3_aa: CASSLGFSSGRETQYF; cdr3_nt: TGTGCCAGCAGCTTAGGTTTTTCTAGCGGGAGGGAGACCCAGTACTTC; d_call: TRBD2; v_call: TRBV11-2; j_call: TRBJ2-5; clone_size: few
cdr3_aa: CASSYRGGTDTQYF; cdr3_nt: TGTGCCAGCAGCTACCGGGGGGGGACAGATACGCAGTATTTT; d_call: TRBD2; v_call: TRBV7-2; j_call: TRBJ2-3; clone_size: -
cdr3_aa: CASSLVSHGTTKYNEQFF; cdr3_nt: TGTGCCAGCAGCTTAGTTTCCCACGGGACTACCAAATACAATGAGCAGTTCTTC; d_call: TRBD2; v_call: TRBV11-2; j_call: TRBJ2-1; clone_size: many
cdr3_aa: CASSEGLGRNAKNIQYF; cdr3_nt: TGTGCCAGCAGTGAAGGCCTCGGACGTAACGCCAAAAACATTCAGTACTTC; d_call: -; v_call: TRBV2; j_call: TRBJ2-4; clone_size: -
cdr3_aa: CASNAGLAGRINEQFF; cdr3_nt: TGTGCCAGCAATGCGGGACTAGCGGGGAGGATCAATGAGCAGTTCTTC; d_call: TRBD2; v_call: TRBV28; j_call: TRBJ2-1; clone_size: -
cdr3_aa: CASSPGGGLSTDTQYF; cdr3_nt: TGTGCCAGCAGTCCCGGTGGGGGGCTAAGCACAGATACGCAGTATTTT; d_call: -; v_call: TRBV28; j_call: TRBJ2-3; clone_size: many
cdr3_aa: CASSPTRDSYNEQFF; cdr3_nt: TGTGCCAGCAGCCCGACCCGGGACAGTTACAATGAGCAGTTCTTC; d_call: TRBD1; v_call: TRBV11-2; j_call: TRBJ2-1; clone_size: many